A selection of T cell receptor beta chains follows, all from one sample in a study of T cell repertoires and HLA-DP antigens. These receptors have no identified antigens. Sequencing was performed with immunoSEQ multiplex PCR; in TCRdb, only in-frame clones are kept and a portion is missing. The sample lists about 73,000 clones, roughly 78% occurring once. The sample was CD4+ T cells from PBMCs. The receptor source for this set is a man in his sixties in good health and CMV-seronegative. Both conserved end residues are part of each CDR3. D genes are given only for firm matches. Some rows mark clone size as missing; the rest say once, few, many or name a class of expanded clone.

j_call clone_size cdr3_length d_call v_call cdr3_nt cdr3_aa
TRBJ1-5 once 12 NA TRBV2 TGTGCCAGCAGTGCGAGCCGCGGGCCCCAGCATTTT CASSASRGPQHF
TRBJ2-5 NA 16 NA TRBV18 TGTGCCAGCTCTCTAGCCCCTCCAGCGGCGGGAGAGACCCAGTACTTC CASSLAPPAAGETQYF
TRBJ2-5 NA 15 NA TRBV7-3 TGTGCCAGCAGCCTGCGTGAGGCGGGAACAGGGACCCAGTACTTC CASSLREAGTGTQYF
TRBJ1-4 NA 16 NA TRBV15 TGTGCCACCAGCGGAGGCGGGGGGCGAACTAATGAAAAACTGTTTTTT CATSGGGGRTNEKLFF
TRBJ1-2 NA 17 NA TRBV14 TGTGCCAGCAGCCCGTGGGTACAGGGACGCCACGTCTATGGCTACACCTTC CASSPWVQGRHVYGYTF
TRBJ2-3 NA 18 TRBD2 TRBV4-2 TGTGCCAGCAGCCAAGTGAGGGCGGGAGGGGCTAGCACAGATACGCAGTATTTT CASSQVRAGGASTDTQYF
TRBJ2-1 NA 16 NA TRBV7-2 TGTGCCAGCAGCCCATCAGGGACTTCGCAACAATATGAGCAGTTCTTC CASSPSGTSQQYEQFF
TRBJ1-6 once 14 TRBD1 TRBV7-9 TGTGCCAGCAGCTTACTGGGGACAGGATCACCCCTCCACTTT CASSLLGTGSPLHF
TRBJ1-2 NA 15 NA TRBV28 TGTGCCAGCAGTTTAGTACAGTCGGGTGGCTATGGCTACACCTTC CASSLVQSGGYGYTF
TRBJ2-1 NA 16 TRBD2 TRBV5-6 TGTGCCAGCAGCCTCTGGCTAGCGGGAGGAGGTAATGAGCAGTTCTTC CASSLWLAGGGNEQFF
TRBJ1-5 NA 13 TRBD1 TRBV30 TGTGCCTGGAGTGGGACAGGGGCTCAGCCCCAGCATTTT CAWSGTGAQPQHF
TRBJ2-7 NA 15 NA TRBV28 TGTGCCAGCACCAGAAACGGATGGACTGGCTACGAGCAGTACTTC CASTRNGWTGYEQYF
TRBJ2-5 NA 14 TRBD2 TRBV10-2 TGCGCCAGCAGTGAGGGCGGGAGGAGGGAGACCCAGTACTTC CASSEGGRRETQYF
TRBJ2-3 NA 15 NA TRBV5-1 TGCGCCAGCAGACGAGGGGTCAGTGGGACAGATACGCAGTATTTT CASRRGVSGTDTQYF
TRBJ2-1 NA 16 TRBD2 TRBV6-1 TGTGCCAGCAGTGGGCTCACGTTAGCGGGAGTTGATGAGCAGTTCTTC CASSGLTLAGVDEQFF
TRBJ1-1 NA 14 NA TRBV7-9 TGTGCCAGCAGCTACTTAGGGGGTGCCACTGAAGCTTTCTTT CASSYLGGATEAFF
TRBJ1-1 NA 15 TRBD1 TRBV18 TGTGCCAGCTCACCACCGACAGGGGGGGACACTGAAGCTTTCTTT CASSPPTGGDTEAFF
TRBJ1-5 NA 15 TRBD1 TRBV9 TGTGCCAGCAGTGAGACCGCAGGGGGCACGGAGCCCCAGCATTTT CASSETAGGTEPQHF
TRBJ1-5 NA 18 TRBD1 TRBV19 TGTGCCAGTAGTATGTCCGGGACAGGGACCCTTCGGGATCAGCCCCAGCATTTT CASSMSGTGTLRDQPQHF
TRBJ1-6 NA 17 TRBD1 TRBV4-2 TGTGCCAGCAGCCTCAGGGCAGGGGGTTCCGGCAATTCACCCCTCCACTTT CASSLRAGGSGNSPLHF
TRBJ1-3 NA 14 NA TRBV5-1 TGCGCCAGCAGCTTGGGGGGGCCTGGAAACACCATATATTTT CASSLGGPGNTIYF
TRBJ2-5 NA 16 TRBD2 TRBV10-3 TGTGCCATCAGTGAGTTTAGCGGGGGGGCATATGAGACCCAGTACTTC CAISEFSGGAYETQYF
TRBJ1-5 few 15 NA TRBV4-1 TGCGCCAGCAGCCAAGAGGACCATAGCAATCAGCCCCAGCATTTT CASSQEDHSNQPQHF
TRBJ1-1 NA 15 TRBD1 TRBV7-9 TGTGCCAGCAGCTCGGGACAGGGTGGGTATAAGGAAGCTTTCTTT CASSSGQGGYKEAFF
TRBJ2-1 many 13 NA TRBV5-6 TGTGCCAGCATCCGATACAGGGAGGCCTCTCGGTTCTTC CASIRYREASRFF
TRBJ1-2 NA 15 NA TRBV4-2 TGTGCCAGCAGCCAAGAGGGTGGGAAATACTATGGCTACACCTTC CASSQEGGKYYGYTF
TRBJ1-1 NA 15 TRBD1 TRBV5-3 TGTGCCAGCAGCTTGGAAGGGGGCCTAAGGACTGAAGCTTTCTTT CASSLEGGLRTEAFF
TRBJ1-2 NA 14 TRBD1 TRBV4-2 TGTGCCAGCACCCGGGACAGATCTAACTATGGCTACACCTTC CASTRDRSNYGYTF
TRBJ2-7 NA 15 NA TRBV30 TGTGCCTGGAGCTACCCCGGGACACCCGCCTACGAGCAGTACTTC CAWSYPGTPAYEQYF
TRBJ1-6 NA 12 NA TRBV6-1 TGTGCCAGCCACAGGGATAATTCACCCCTCCACTTT CASHRDNSPLHF
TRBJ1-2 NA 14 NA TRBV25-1 TGTGCCAGCAGTGAGGTAGCCGGTGACTATGGCTACACCTTC CASSEVAGDYGYTF
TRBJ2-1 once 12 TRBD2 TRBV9 TGTGCCAGCAGCCTTAGCGGGAGTGAGCAGTTCTTC CASSLSGSEQFF
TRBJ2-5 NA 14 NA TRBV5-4 TGTGCCAGCAGCTTGGCCGGGGCGCAAGAGACCCAGTACTTC CASSLAGAQETQYF
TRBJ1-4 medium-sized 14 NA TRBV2 TGTGCCAGCAGTGTCGGAGGGGCTAATGAAAAACTGTTTTTT CASSVGGANEKLFF
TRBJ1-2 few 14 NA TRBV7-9 TGTGCCAGCAGCTTGTGGCAGGAGGACTATGGCTACACCTTC CASSLWQEDYGYTF
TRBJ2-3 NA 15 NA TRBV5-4 TGTGCCAGCAGCTTCGCTGCGGCCCCTGGGGATACGCAGTATTTT CASSFAAAPGDTQYF
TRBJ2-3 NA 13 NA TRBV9 TGTGCCAGCAGCACCGGTGGCACAGATACGCAGTATTTT CASSTGGTDTQYF
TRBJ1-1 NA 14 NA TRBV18 TGTGCCAGCTCACAGCCAGGGATGAACACTGAAGCTTTCTTT CASSQPGMNTEAFF